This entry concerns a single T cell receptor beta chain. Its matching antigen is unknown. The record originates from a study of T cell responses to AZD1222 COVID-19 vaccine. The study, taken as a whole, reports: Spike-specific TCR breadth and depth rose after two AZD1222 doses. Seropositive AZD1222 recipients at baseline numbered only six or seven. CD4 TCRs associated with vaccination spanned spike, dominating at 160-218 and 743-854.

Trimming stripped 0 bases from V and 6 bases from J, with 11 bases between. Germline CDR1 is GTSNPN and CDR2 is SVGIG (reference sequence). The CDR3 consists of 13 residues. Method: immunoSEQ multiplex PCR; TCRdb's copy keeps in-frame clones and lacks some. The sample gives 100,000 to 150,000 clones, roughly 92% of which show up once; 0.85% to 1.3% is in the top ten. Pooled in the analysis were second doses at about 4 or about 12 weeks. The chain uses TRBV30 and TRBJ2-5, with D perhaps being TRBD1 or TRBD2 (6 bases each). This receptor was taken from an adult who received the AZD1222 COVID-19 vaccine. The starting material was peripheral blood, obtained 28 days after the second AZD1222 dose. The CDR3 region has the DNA TGTGCCTGGAGTGTAACGGGGGCGAAGACCCAGTACTTC. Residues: CAWSVTGAKTQYF.